The T cell receptor beta chain under discussion was sequenced for a study of blood T cell repertoires in COVID-19. The V gene's germline CDR1 is SGHDT and CDR2 YYEEEE. The CDR3 runs to 14 residues. The ends were cut back, 3 bases at V and 1 base at J, with 10 bases in the middle. TCRdb keeps only in-frame clones here, not all; method: immunoSEQ multiplex PCR. The sample has roughly 300,000 clones; approximately 87% are singletons. The sample was peripheral blood. This receptor was identified in a woman in her 30s with COVID-19, enrolled during active disease. The rearrangement uses TRBV5-6 and TRBJ1-1, with D perhaps TRBD1 (5 bases). This CDR3 reads CASSSDRKNTEAFF. DNA for the CDR3: TGTGCCAGCAGCTCCGACAGAAAGAACACTGAAGCTTTCTTT. Variable domain in full (rest from reference TRBV5-6 and TRBJ1-1): DAGVTQSPTHLIKTRGQQVTLRCSPKSGHDTVSWYQQALGQGPQFIFQYYEEEERQRGNFPDRFSGHQFPNYSSELNVNALLLGDSALYLCASSSDRKNTEAFFGQGTRLTVV.